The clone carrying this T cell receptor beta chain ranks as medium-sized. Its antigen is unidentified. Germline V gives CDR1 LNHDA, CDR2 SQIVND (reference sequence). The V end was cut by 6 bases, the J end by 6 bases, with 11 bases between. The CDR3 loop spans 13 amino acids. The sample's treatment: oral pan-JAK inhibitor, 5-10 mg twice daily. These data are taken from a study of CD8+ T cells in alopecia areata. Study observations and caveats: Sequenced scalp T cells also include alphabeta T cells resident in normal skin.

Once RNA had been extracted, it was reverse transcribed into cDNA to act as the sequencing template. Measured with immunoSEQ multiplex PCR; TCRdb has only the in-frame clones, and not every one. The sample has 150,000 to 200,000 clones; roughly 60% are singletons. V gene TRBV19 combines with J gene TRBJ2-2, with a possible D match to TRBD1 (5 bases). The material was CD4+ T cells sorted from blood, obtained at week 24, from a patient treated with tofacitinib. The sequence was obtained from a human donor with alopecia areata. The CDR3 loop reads CASRAGNAGELFF. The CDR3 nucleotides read TGTGCCAGTAGGGCAGGGAATGCCGGGGAGCTGTTTTTT.